A selection of T cell receptor beta chains follows, all from one sample in a study of Ad26.COV2.S vaccination and SARS-CoV-2 variants. Assay: immunoSEQ multiplex PCR; the TCRdb copy retains only in-frame clones and omits some. Seen here are roughly 350,000 clones, about 87% observed once, and the top ten hold around 5.8%. The sequencing here drew on peripheral blood, taken in a trial of Ad26.COV2.S vaccine versus placebo. These receptors were taken from a person aged 18-60 years who received the Ad26.COV2.S COVID-19 vaccine or a placebo. Both conserved end residues are part of each CDR3. D genes are given only for firm matches. Clone size is stated in some rows and not others, as once, few, many or a class when expanded.

TRBD1	NA	TRBV2	TRBJ2-7	TGTGCCAGCAAAGCGGACAGGGGGCGGTCCTACGAGCAGTACTTC	CASKADRGRSYEQYF
NA	NA	TRBV5-6	TRBJ2-1	TGTGCCAGCAGCTTGCCCTCAGCGGAGCAGTTCTTC	CASSLPSAEQFF
NA	NA	TRBV28	TRBJ1-1	TGTGCCAGCAGGAATGAAGTCGGGGAAGCTTTCTTT	CASRNEVGEAFF
NA	NA	TRBV6-2/TRBV6-3	TRBJ2-2	TGTGCCAGCAGTTACTCTTACACGAACACCGGGGAGCTGTTTTTT	CASSYSYTNTGELFF
NA	NA	TRBV6-4	TRBJ2-1	TGTGCCAGCAGTGATCAGGGTAGGTCCTACAATGAGCAGTTCTTC	CASSDQGRSYNEQFF
NA	NA	TRBV7-9	TRBJ1-1	TGTGCCAGCAGCTTAGTAACTTTCGAGTCTATGAACACTGAAGCTTTCTTT	CASSLVTFESMNTEAFF
NA	NA	TRBV7-8	TRBJ1-1	TGTGCCAGCAGCCCAGGACTTAACACTGAAGCTTTCTTT	CASSPGLNTEAFF
NA	many	TRBV6-4	TRBJ2-1	TGTGCCAGCAGTGCCCGACCGGGAGAGGGTAATGAGCAGTTCTTC	CASSARPGEGNEQFF
TRBD1	NA	TRBV13	TRBJ1-2	TGTGCCAGCAGCTTAGGGACAGGGAACTATGGCTACACCTTC	CASSLGTGNYGYTF
TRBD1	NA	TRBV11-3	TRBJ2-7	TGTGCCAGCAGCTCTGGGGGGACAGGGTCCTACGAGCAGTACTTC	CASSSGGTGSYEQYF
NA	once	TRBV3-1/TRBV3-2	TRBJ1-1	TGTGCCAGCAGCCAAATACAGGGATCCACTGAAGCTTTCTTT	CASSQIQGSTEAFF
NA	NA	TRBV19	TRBJ2-2	TGTGCCAGTAGTATGAGGGGCGGCACCGGGGAGCTGTTTTTT	CASSMRGGTGELFF
NA	few	TRBV19	TRBJ2-7	TGTGCCAGTAGTATGTTGACCGGTGGCGAGCAGTACTTC	CASSMLTGGEQYF
NA	NA	TRBV5-6	TRBJ1-5	TGTGCCAGCAGCTTGGTGAATCAGCCCCAGCATTTT	CASSLVNQPQHF
NA	NA	TRBV6-2/TRBV6-3	TRBJ2-1	TGTGCCAGCAGTTCGAGGAGCTTCTCCTACAATGAGCAGTTCTTC	CASSSRSFSYNEQFF
NA	NA	TRBV28	TRBJ2-4	TGTGCCAGCAAATTCTCCGGAGCGAAAAACATTCAGTACTTC	CASKFSGAKNIQYF
NA	NA	TRBV7-9	TRBJ1-5	TGTGCCAGCAGCTCCGGTGGGTCTTCTGATCAGCCCCAGCATTTT	CASSSGGSSDQPQHF
TRBD1	NA	TRBV5-1	TRBJ2-7	TGCGCCAGCAGCTTAGACAGGGGCGAGCAGTACTTC	CASSLDRGEQYF
TRBD2	few	TRBV30	TRBJ2-5	TGTGCCTGGAGTCCCCTAGCGGGAAGCCAAGAGACCCAGTACTTC	CAWSPLAGSQETQYF
NA	NA	TRBV19	TRBJ1-4	TGTGCCAGTAGTATCCAGGCCATCAATGAAAAACTGTTTTTT	CASSIQAINEKLFF
TRBD1	NA	TRBV15	TRBJ1-5	TGTGCCACCAGCGAGGACAGGGGGCCTCAGCCCCAGCATTTT	CATSEDRGPQPQHF
TRBD1	once	TRBV10-3	TRBJ1-5	TGTGCCATCAGTATAACAGGGGATCAGCCCCAGCATTTT	CAISITGDQPQHF
TRBD1	NA	TRBV7-9	TRBJ2-1	TGTGCCAGCAGCCCCTGGGACAGGGGGCGAGGGGGGGTCTACAATGAGCAGTTCTTC	CASSPWDRGRGGVYNEQFF
NA	once	TRBV7-9	TRBJ1-4	TGTGCCAGCAGCTTAGAGGGGAATGAAAAACTGTTTTTT	CASSLEGNEKLFF
NA	few	TRBV7-2	TRBJ1-2	TGTGCCGTGGGTAACTATGGCTACACCTTC	CAVGNYGYTF
NA	NA	TRBV28	TRBJ1-5	TGTGCCAGCAGTCTCGAACCAGGGGTTCAGCCCCAGCATTTT	CASSLEPGVQPQHF
NA	NA	TRBV19	TRBJ2-3	TGTGCCAGTTCTCGAGTCGGCACAGATACGCAGTATTTT	CASSRVGTDTQYF
NA	NA	TRBV11-2	TRBJ1-3	TGTGCCAGCAGCTCATCTCGCCACGGGGCCTCTGGAAACACCATATATTTT	CASSSSRHGASGNTIYF
NA	NA	TRBV6-2/TRBV6-3	TRBJ1-5	TGTGCCAGCAGTTTCCCTCGGGACCGCATGGATCAGCCCCAGCATTTT	CASSFPRDRMDQPQHF
NA	NA	TRBV6-4	TRBJ1-5	TGTGCCAGCAGTGCCGGGACCGGGTCGGACAATCAGCCCCAGCATTTT	CASSAGTGSDNQPQHF
NA	NA	TRBV18	TRBJ2-7	TGTGCCAGCTCACGGGGAGTCCCGTCTCGGGAGCAGTACTTC	CASSRGVPSREQYF
NA	NA	TRBV7-3	TRBJ2-7	TGTGCCAGCAGCTTAGATGGCACAGCCGGAAAGGGCATCCACGAGCAGTACTTC	CASSLDGTAGKGIHEQYF
NA	once	TRBV4-1	TRBJ2-7	TGCGCCAGCAGCCAAGATGTCTCCTCCTACGAGCAGTACTTC	CASSQDVSSYEQYF
NA	NA	TRBV29-1	TRBJ2-5	TGCAGCGCCTCGCCAGCTCCCCAAGAGACCCAGTACTTC	CSASPAPQETQYF
NA	NA	TRBV30	TRBJ1-5	TGTGCCTGGAGTTCGGGCACTAGCAATCAGCCCCAGCATTTT	CAWSSGTSNQPQHF
NA	NA	TRBV2	TRBJ2-7	TGTGCCAGCAGTGTTTTGGACGGCTACGAGCAGTACTTC	CASSVLDGYEQYF
TRBD2	NA	TRBV28	TRBJ2-7	TGTGCCAGCAGTTTTGGCGGGAGGACTACCGAGCAGTACTTC	CASSFGGRTTEQYF
NA	NA	TRBV28	TRBJ1-6	TGTGCCAGCAATCAGTTTATGGACAGAAGACTTAATTCACCCCTCCACTTT	CASNQFMDRRLNSPLHF
TRBD2	NA	TRBV19	TRBJ2-1	TGTGCCAGTAGTATCCTCCCTAGCGGGGGGGCCAATGAGCAGTTCTTC	CASSILPSGGANEQFF
NA	few	TRBV11-2	TRBJ1-2	TGTGCCAGCAGCTCAGATATTACCCGGGGAGGACTTGGCTACACCTTC	CASSSDITRGGLGYTF
NA	NA	TRBV30	TRBJ1-2	TGTGCCTGGTCCCGGGGTTCAGTTTATGGCTACACCTTC	CAWSRGSVYGYTF
TRBD1	NA	TRBV19	TRBJ1-5	TGTGCCAGTAGCACCGAAGGGACAGTTAGCAATCAGCCCCAGCATTTT	CASSTEGTVSNQPQHF
NA	NA	TRBV18	TRBJ1-1	TGTGCCAGCTCACCACTGACGGAAGGTCGGGGCACTGAAGCTTTCTTT	CASSPLTEGRGTEAFF
NA	NA	TRBV5-1	TRBJ1-1	TGCGCCAGCAGCCCAGGCCCGAACACTGAAGCTTTCTTT	CASSPGPNTEAFF
NA	NA	TRBV7-9	TRBJ2-7	TGTGCCAGCAGCTTGGGCGGGCCGTACGAGCAGTACTTC	CASSLGGPYEQYF
TRBD2	NA	TRBV19	TRBJ2-1	TGTGCCAGTAGTATAGGGCTAGCGGGGAACAATGAGCAGTTCTTC	CASSIGLAGNNEQFF